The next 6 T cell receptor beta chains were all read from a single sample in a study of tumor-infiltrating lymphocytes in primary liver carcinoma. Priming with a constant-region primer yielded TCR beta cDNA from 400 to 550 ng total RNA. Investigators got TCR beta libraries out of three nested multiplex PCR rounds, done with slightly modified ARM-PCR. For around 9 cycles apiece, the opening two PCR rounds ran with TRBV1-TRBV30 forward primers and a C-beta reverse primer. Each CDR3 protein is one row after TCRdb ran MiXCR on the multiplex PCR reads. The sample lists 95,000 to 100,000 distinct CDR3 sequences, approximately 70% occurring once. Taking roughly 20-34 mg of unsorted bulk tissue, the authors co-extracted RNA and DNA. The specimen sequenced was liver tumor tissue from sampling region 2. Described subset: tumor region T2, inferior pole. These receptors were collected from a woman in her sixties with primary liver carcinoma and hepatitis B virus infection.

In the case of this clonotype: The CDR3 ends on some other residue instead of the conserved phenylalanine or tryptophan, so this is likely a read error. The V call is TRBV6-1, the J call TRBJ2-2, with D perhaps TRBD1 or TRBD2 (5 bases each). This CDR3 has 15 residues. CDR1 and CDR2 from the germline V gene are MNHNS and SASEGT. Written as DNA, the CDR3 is TGTGTCAGCTCTCCGGGACGGCGGAACACCGGGGAGCTGTTTTTA. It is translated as CVSSPGRRNTGELFL.

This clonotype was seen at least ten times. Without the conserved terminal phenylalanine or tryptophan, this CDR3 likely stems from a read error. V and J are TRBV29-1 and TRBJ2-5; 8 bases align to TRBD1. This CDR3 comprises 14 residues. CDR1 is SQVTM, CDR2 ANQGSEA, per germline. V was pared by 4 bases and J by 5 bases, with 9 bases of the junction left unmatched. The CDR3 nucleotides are TGCAGCGTTGCATTCGGGCAGGGGGCCGAGACCCAGTACTCC. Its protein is CSVAFGQGAETQYS.

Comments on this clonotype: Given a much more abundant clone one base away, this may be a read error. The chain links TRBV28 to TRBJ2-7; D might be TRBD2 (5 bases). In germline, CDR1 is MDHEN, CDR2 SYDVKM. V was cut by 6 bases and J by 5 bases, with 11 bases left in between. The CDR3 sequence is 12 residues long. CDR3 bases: TGTGCCAGCAGGCAAAGTAGCGACGAGCAGTACTTC. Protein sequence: CASRQSSDEQYF.

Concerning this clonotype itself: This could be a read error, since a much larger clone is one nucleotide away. The CDR3 protein is CASSLNGQGIKYF. The CDR3 DNA follows: TGTGCCAGCAGCTTAAATGGACAAGGGATTAAGTACTTC. V gene TRBV7-3 combines with J gene TRBJ2-4, with D tentatively TRBD1 (5 bases). The CDR3 runs 13 residues. Germline loops: CDR1 SGHTA, CDR2 FQGTGA. With 1 base removed from V and 14 bases from J, the gap between germline ends came to 15 bases.

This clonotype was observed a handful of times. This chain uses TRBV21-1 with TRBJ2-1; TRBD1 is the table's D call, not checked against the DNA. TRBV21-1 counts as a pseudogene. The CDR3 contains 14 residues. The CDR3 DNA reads TGTGCCAGCAGGTTCCACCCGGACAGGCCGGACGGGTTCTTC. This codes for CASRFHPDRPDGFF.

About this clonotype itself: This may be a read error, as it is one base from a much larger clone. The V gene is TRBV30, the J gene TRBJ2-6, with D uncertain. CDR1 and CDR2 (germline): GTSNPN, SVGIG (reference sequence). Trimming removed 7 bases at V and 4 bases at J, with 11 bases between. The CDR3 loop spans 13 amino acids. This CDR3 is CAFTPRGANVLTF. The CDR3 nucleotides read TGTGCCTTCACTCCCCGGGGGGCCAACGTCCTGACTTTC.